The T cell receptor beta chain described here comes from a study of blood T cell repertoires in COVID-19. As for the study in general: There were acute and convalescent COVID-19 samples, and they came from the United States, Italy and Spain. The cDNA or gDNA used as material had been derived from T cells, B-cell-depleted T cells, or PBMCs.

Methods used by the authors: The assay estimated nucleated cells by amplifying reference gene primers. Measured with immunoSEQ multiplex PCR; TCRdb has only the in-frame clones, and not every one. V and J calls and clone size are given by that table; D and trimming were obtained from the DNA. The sample lists tens of thousands of clones, about 88% occurring once. This receptor was taken from a man in his sixties or seventies with acute or convalescent COVID-19. Sequencing was performed on peripheral blood.

The CDR3 nucleotides read TGTGCCAGCAGCTCACAGGGGCGCGTCACTGAAGCTTTCTTT. This encodes CASSSQGRVTEAFF. This chain uses TRBV7-3 with TRBJ1-1; TRBD1 aligns across 7 bases. From germline, CDR1 is SGHTA and CDR2 FQGTGA. The ends lost 4 bases at V and 4 bases at J; junction bases unmatched: 6. This CDR3 is 14 amino acids long.